This T cell receptor (beta chain) is drawn from a study of T cell responses to AZD1222 COVID-19 vaccine. Produced via immunoSEQ multiplex PCR; TCRdb's table is partial and in-frame only. Among some 150,000 clones listed, just over 90% were seen once. V shed 5 bases and J shed 2 bases, with 10 bases lying between them. The germline V gene encodes CDR1 PRHDT and CDR2 FYEKMQ (reference sequence). CDR3 length equals 14 residues. The sample in question was peripheral blood, obtained on day 0 of AZD1222 vaccination. This receptor was obtained from an adult in good health. The chain uses TRBV13 and TRBJ1-3, with no clear D. The CDR3 is CASSPRSTGNTIYF. CDR3 DNA sequence: TGTGCCAGCAGCCCACGGAGTACTGGAAACACCATATATTTT.